These T cell receptor beta chains were read from a single sample in a study of T cell changes during pregnancy in multiple sclerosis. Measured with immunoSEQ multiplex PCR; TCRdb has only the in-frame clones, and not every one. Here the sample spans about 64,000 clones, just under 95% being singletons. This material consisted of peripheral blood, taken in the second trimester of pregnancy. Receptors were obtained from a female donor with multiple sclerosis, enrolled in a pregnancy study. Each CDR3 is given with its conserved first and last residue.

J	V	CDR3
TRBJ1-5	TRBV5-1	CASSLDSHQPQHF
TRBJ2-3	TRBV27	CASSVLGLASTDTQYF
TRBJ2-3	TRBV19	CASKMGLIGTDTQYF
TRBJ1-1	TRBV2	CASSAENTEAFF
TRBJ2-1	TRBV9	CASSVLSGDSSYNEQFF
TRBJ1-4	TRBV7-8	CASSPSSQEKLFF
TRBJ2-3	TRBV5-1	CASSFAAGGTDTQYF
TRBJ2-1	TRBV6-4	CASSRIAGEGHNEQFF
TRBJ2-7	TRBV7-9	CASSPLGLITNEQYF
TRBJ2-1	TRBV7-6	CASSLARPAGAAEQFF
TRBJ2-7	TRBV5-5	CASSLFVLAGEQYF
TRBJ1-1	TRBV7-9	CASSFGGVNTEAFF
TRBJ2-4	TRBV19	CASSIAGGGSNIQYF
TRBJ1-1	TRBV15	CATSVNHLGTTNTEAFF
TRBJ2-1	TRBV5-1	CASSPTAGGPHNEQFF
TRBJ2-2	TRBV9	CASSVGVGELFF
TRBJ2-7	TRBV29-1	CSVERQGYEQYF
TRBJ2-3	TRBV11-2	CASRPRTSGSGTDTQYF
TRBJ2-1	TRBV5-4	CASNSGGVSYNEQFF
TRBJ2-3	TRBV19	CASSRGTSPDTQYF
TRBJ2-2	TRBV5-1	CASSSLTSGNTGELFF
TRBJ2-7	TRBV30	CAWSPTGGWTYEQYF
TRBJ2-7	TRBV2	CASNVQGRKQYF
TRBJ2-2	TRBV29-1	CSAKRYGGSNTGELFF
TRBJ2-1	TRBV7-2	CASSLPSGLSSYNEQFF
TRBJ2-2	TRBV5-1	CASTPGTINTGELFF
TRBJ2-4	TRBV6-4	CASSDSSIWNIQYF
TRBJ2-1	TRBV7-2	CASSPGLVSDEQFF
TRBJ2-3	TRBV2	CASRERENTDTQYF
TRBJ2-7	TRBV30	CAWGWNRAEQYF
TRBJ2-7	TRBV7-2	CASSPGARSYEQYF
TRBJ1-1	TRBV12-5	CATKQGGNPEAFF
TRBJ2-7	TRBV2	CASMRGAEEQYF
TRBJ1-2	TRBV4-1	CASSQSTGVNYGYTF
TRBJ2-5	TRBV4-2	CASSQEAGWETQYF
TRBJ2-7	TRBV9	CASSVGGGSYDYEQYF
TRBJ2-3	TRBV4-1	CASSQVSAGADTQYF
TRBJ2-3	TRBV30	CAWSVLGDYTDTQYF
TRBJ2-3	TRBV7-3	CASSPSASGSTNTQYF
TRBJ2-5	TRBV18	CASSPGTRRETQYF
TRBJ2-7	TRBV27	CASSSSSGSPYEQYF
TRBJ2-7	TRBV25-1	CASSPRGLTYEQYF
TRBJ1-1	TRBV10-3	CAISVRGTEAFF
TRBJ2-7	TRBV6-4	CASSDSRGTSGRYEQYF
TRBJ1-2	TRBV18	CASSPSQGNYGYTF
TRBJ2-7	TRBV29-1	CSVAGTSGDYEQYF
TRBJ1-4	TRBV7-9	CASSLSGGFTEKLFF
TRBJ1-5	TRBV30	CAWSGQGDQPQHF
TRBJ1-1	TRBV10-1	CASSTGTGGTEAFF
TRBJ2-7	TRBV28	CASRAPGVQVSYEQYF
TRBJ2-1	TRBV13	CASSSSGQIYNEQFF
TRBJ2-7	TRBV7-2	CASSSLGWVGEQYF
TRBJ2-2	TRBV5-4	CASSLPSGSVTGELFF
TRBJ2-2	TRBV28	CASSPSTGAGPTGELFF
TRBJ2-7	TRBV10-3	CAISESNREGLEQYF
TRBJ2-7	TRBV7-9	CASSLQIQGFQYF
TRBJ1-3	TRBV19	CASSRTASSGNTIYF
TRBJ2-3	TRBV10-3	CAITGDRSYTQYF
TRBJ2-7	TRBV30	CALVTGQSYEQYF